A selection of T cell receptor beta chains follows, all from one sample in a study of blood T cell repertoires in COVID-19. Produced via immunoSEQ multiplex PCR; TCRdb's table is partial and in-frame only. This sample has over 100,000 clones, with over 80% found just once. Sequences were obtained from peripheral blood. The receptor source for this set is a woman aged 70-85 years with acute or convalescent COVID-19. The CDR3 runs from the conserved cysteine through the conserved F or W. A D gene is named only where the DNA matches it firmly. Only part of the rows carry a size: once, few, many, or a class if the clone is expanded.

D	V	size	J	CDR3	DNA
-	TRBV11-3	-	TRBJ1-2	CASSPNPTPNRYGYTF	TGTGCCAGCAGCCCGAACCCCACGCCTAATCGATATGGCTACACCTTC
TRBD1	TRBV10-3	-	TRBJ2-5	CAISEWGQGGETQYF	TGTGCCATCAGTGAGTGGGGACAGGGCGGGGAGACCCAGTACTTC
TRBD1	TRBV10-3	once	TRBJ1-2	CASSGPDRVVFF	TGTGCCTCATCGGGGCCCGACAGGGTGGTTTTCTTC
-	TRBV12-3/TRBV12-4	-	TRBJ1-2	CASSEGLGGYTF	TGTGCCAGCAGTGAGGGCCTCGGGGGCTACACCTTC
-	TRBV18	-	TRBJ1-2	CASSPPARDSFSGYTF	TGTGCCAGCTCACCACCGGCCAGGGACTCATTTAGTGGCTACACCTTC
TRBD2	TRBV5-1	few	TRBJ2-7	CASSLGGRTYEQYF	TGCGCCAGCAGCTTAGGCGGGAGAACATACGAGCAGTACTTC
TRBD1	TRBV6-5	once	TRBJ1-2	CASSMDRTLWGYTF	TGTGCCAGCAGTATGGACAGGACCCTATGGGGCTACACCTTC
-	TRBV6-2/TRBV6-3	few	TRBJ1-2	CASSYEIAPYGYTF	TGTGCCAGCAGTTACGAGATTGCCCCCTATGGCTACACCTTC
TRBD2	TRBV6-1	few	TRBJ2-1	CASSDSGRHEQFF	TGTGCCAGCAGTGATAGCGGGAGACATGAGCAGTTCTTC
TRBD1	TRBV6-5	-	TRBJ2-2	CASSLSGTGNTGELFF	TGTGCCAGCAGTTTGTCCGGGACAGGGAACACCGGGGAGCTGTTTTTT
-	TRBV4-2	-	TRBJ1-6	CASSQDFPSSYNSPLHF	TGTGCCAGCAGCCAAGATTTCCCCAGCTCCTATAATTCACCCCTCCACTTT
-	TRBV2	-	TRBJ2-2	CASRSDLNTGELFF	TGTGCCAGCAGGTCGGACTTGAACACCGGGGAGCTGTTTTTT
TRBD1	TRBV3-1/TRBV3-2	few	TRBJ1-5	CASSGTGKQPQHF	TGTGCCAGCAGCGGGACAGGGAAGCAGCCCCAGCATTTT
TRBD2	TRBV28	-	TRBJ2-7	CASSVTSGSSYEQYF	TGTGCCAGCAGTGTCACTAGCGGGAGTTCCTACGAGCAGTACTTC
TRBD1	TRBV3-1/TRBV3-2	-	TRBJ2-7	CASSNPGQGKSYEQYF	TGTGCCAGCAGCAACCCGGGACAGGGTAAATCCTACGAGCAGTACTTC
TRBD2	TRBV5-1	-	TRBJ2-1	CASSFPGVAGDEQFF	TGCGCCAGCAGCTTCCCTGGGGTAGCGGGAGATGAGCAGTTCTTC
-	TRBV7-2	-	TRBJ1-5	CASSRGPYSQPQHF	TGTGCCAGCAGTCGCGGGCCCTACTCTCAGCCCCAGCATTTT
TRBD1	TRBV9	-	TRBJ1-4	CASSRGRSNEKLFF	TGTGCCAGCAGCAGGGGGCGCAGTAATGAAAAACTGTTTTTT
-	TRBV4-1	few	TRBJ2-3	CASSQEAPGGPNGHTQYF	TGCGCCAGCAGCCAAGAGGCTCCGGGGGGCCCCAACGGCCATACGCAGTATTTT